Listed here are 29 T cell receptor beta chains from one sample, sequenced in a study of identical twins. MiXCR was run by TCRdb on the 5' RACE reads, yielding one entry per CDR3 protein. The table includes some 330,000 distinct CDR3 sequences, 7% to 9.5% detected once. The specimen was naive T cells sorted from blood. The receptors stem from a woman aged 45-60 years in good health.

This clonotype turned up a few times. The genes are TRBV6-5 and TRBJ2-2, with D unresolved. Germline V gene sequence: CDR1 MNHEY, CDR2 SVGAGI. The germline V and J ends were trimmed by 2 bases and 5 bases, with 18 bases remaining between them. CDR3 size: 17 residues. CDR3 region: CASSYLPRISRTGELFF. The CDR3 nucleotides read TGTGCCAGCAGTTACCTACCTCGGATATCTAGGACCGGGGAGCTGTTTTTT.

The gene calls are TRBV7-2 and TRBJ2-3, with TRBD2 matching 13 bases. This CDR3 has 16 amino acids. Germline assignment: CDR1 SGHTA and CDR2 FQGNSA. The V and J ends lost 4 bases and 4 bases, in that order; junction bases with no gene match: 5. The CDR3 region is CASSSALAGGADTQYF. The CDR3 DNA follows: TGTGCCAGCAGCTCCGCACTAGCGGGAGGGGCAGATACGCAGTATTTT. The whole variable domain, filled in from reference TRBV7-2 and TRBJ2-3, reads GAGVSQSPSNKVTEKGKDVELRCDPISGHTALYWYRQSLGQGLEFLIYFQGNSAPDKSGLPSDRFSAERTGGSVSTLTIQRTQQEDSAVYLCASSSALAGGADTQYFGPGTRLTVL.

This clonotype was recorded a few times. The chain uses TRBV11-2 and TRBJ2-5; perhaps TRBD2 as D (6 bases). CDR3 length: 14 residues. The V end was cut by 5 bases, the J end by 1 base, with 11 bases between. Germline CDR1 SGHAT, CDR2 FQNNGV. The CDR3 region has the DNA TGTGCCAGCAGCCACGGAGGGGCCCAAGAGACCCAGTACTTC. Protein: CASSHGGAQETQYF.

The gene calls are TRBV27 and TRBJ1-2, with D hard to call. Germline V gives CDR1 MNHEY, CDR2 SMNVEV (reference sequence). Deletions cut 6 bases from V and 0 bases from J, with 14 bases between. The CDR3 covers 15 residues. The CDR3 DNA follows: TGTGCCAGCAGCCCCATACCAAAGGCTAACTATGGCTACACCTTC. Translation: CASSPIPKANYGYTF.

The rearrangement uses TRBV7-2 and TRBJ2-7; D is ambiguous. The CDR3 extends over 15 amino acids. Germline values: CDR1 SGHTA, CDR2 FQGNSA. V lost 2 bases, J lost 2 bases, and 13 bases lay in between. CDR3 loop: CASSLIVSPAYEQYF. The DNA of the CDR3 is TGTGCCAGCAGCTTAATCGTTAGCCCGGCCTACGAGCAGTACTTC.

This clonotype was counted many times. This sequence joins TRBV10-2 and TRBJ1-2; D ambiguous. The germline gives CDR1 WSHSY, CDR2 SAAADI. Trimming removed 7 bases from V and 1 base from J, with 10 bases in between. The length of the CDR3 is 13 residues. The CDR3 sequence: CASTAGSNYGYTF. The CDR3 DNA reads TGCGCCAGCACGGCAGGTAGTAACTATGGCTACACCTTC.

This clonotype was counted ten times or more. The genes are TRBV20-1 and TRBJ1-5, with D tentatively TRBD1 (5 bases). CDR1 is DFQATT and CDR2 is SNEGSKA in the germline V gene (reference sequence). V was trimmed by 0 bases and J by 0 bases, leaving 18 bases between them. This CDR3 contains 18 residues. The CDR3 sequence: CSARDRGRGDYSNQPQHF. The DNA for the CDR3 is TGCAGTGCTAGAGATCGGGGGAGAGGGGACTATAGCAATCAGCCCCAGCATTTT.

This clonotype was picked up many times. V usage is TRBV2 and J usage is TRBJ2-3; the D is unclear. The CDR3 runs to 13 residues. V lost 5 bases and J 5 bases, leaving 11 bases between the germline ends. Germline CDR1 and CDR2: SNHLY and FYNNEI. This chain's CDR3 is CASSLTLGDTQYF. In DNA form, the CDR3 reads TGTGCCAGCAGTCTCACACTTGGAGATACGCAGTATTTT. The variable domain in full, completed from reference TRBV2 and TRBJ2-3, reads EPEVTQTPSHQVTQMGQEVILRCVPISNHLYFYWYRQILGQKVEFLVSFYNNEISEKSEIFDDQFSVERPDGSNFTLKIRSTKLEDSAMYFCASSLTLGDTQYFGPGTRLTVL.

The J gene is TRBJ1-2, the V gene TRBV19, with a tentative D call TRBD1 (5 bases). The V and J ends lost 11 bases and 6 bases respectively, with 13 bases between them. The CDR3 spans 11 residues. Germline values: CDR1 LNHDA, CDR2 SQIVND (reference sequence). The CDR3 region has the DNA TGTGCCTGTGACGGGGGGAATGGCTACACCTTC. This gives the protein CACDGGNGYTF. The variable domain in full, with the rest retrieved from reference TRBV19 and TRBJ1-2, is DGGITQSPKYLFRKEGQNVTLSCEQNLNHDAMYWYRQDPGQGLRLIYYSQIVNDFQKGDIAEGYSVSREKKESFPLTVTSAQKNPTAFYLCACDGGNGYTFGSGTRLTVV.

Written as DNA, the CDR3 is TGCGCCAGCAGCTGGGGGACAGTTGGCTATGGCTACACCTTC. Protein product: CASSWGTVGYGYTF. This sequence joins TRBV5-1 and TRBJ1-2, with 7 positions matching TRBD1. The germline gives CDR1 SGHRS, CDR2 YFSETQ. CDR3 length: 14 amino acids. Germline trimming cut 3 bases from V and 4 bases from J; bases unmatched to any gene: 6.

This clonotype was recorded a few times. This rearrangement joins TRBV12-3 or TRBV12-4 to TRBJ1-1, with 11 bases aligning to TRBD1. V shed 5 bases, J shed 0 bases, and the junction held 5 bases outside the gene matches. The CDR3 spans 16 residues. The chain's CDR3 is CASSGQGAFVNTEAFF. Here the CDR3 DNA reads TGTGCCAGCAGTGGACAGGGGGCATTTGTGAACACTGAAGCTTTCTTT.

This clonotype was seen a few times. Relative to the germline gene, one junction end is altered; a read error may explain this. The chain couples TRBV7-2 to TRBJ2-1, with 11 bases lining up with TRBD2. Germline CDR1 SGHTA, CDR2 FQGNSA. The CDR3 is 12 amino acids. DNA of the CDR3: TGTGCCAGCAGCCTAGCGGGGGGAATCATGTTCTTC. Its protein is CASSLAGGIMFF.

This clonotype turned up a few times. The chain employs TRBV9 and TRBJ2-7; 10 positions match TRBD2. V lost 2 bases, J lost 0 bases, and 2 bases stayed unmatched. The germline gives CDR1 SGDLS, CDR2 YYNGEE. There are 15 residues in the CDR3. The CDR3 here is CASSVLAGVSYEQYF. In DNA, the CDR3 is TGTGCCAGCAGCGTCCTAGCGGGAGTCTCCTACGAGCAGTACTTC. Full variable domain (outside the CDR3, taken from reference TRBV9 and TRBJ2-7): DSGVTQTPKHLITATGQRVTLRCSPRSGDLSVYWYQQSLDQGLQFLIQYYNGEERAKGNILERFSAQQFPDLHSELNLSSLELGDSALYFCASSVLAGVSYEQYFGPGTRLTVT.

The gene calls are TRBV5-1 and TRBJ2-1, with D possibly being TRBD1 or TRBD2 (5 bases each). CDR1 SGHRS and CDR2 YFSETQ come from the germline V gene. The CDR3 is 14 residues long. V was pared by 3 bases and J by 6 bases, with 13 bases between. DNA for the CDR3: TGCGCCAGCAGCTCCGGGACCCTGCCCAATGAGCAGTTCTTC. This encodes CASSSGTLPNEQFF.

This clonotype was observed at least ten times. V gene TRBV24-1 combines with J gene TRBJ2-2; D not certain. Germline V lookup: CDR1 KGHDR, CDR2 SFDVKD. Deletions cut 0 bases from V and 0 bases from J, with 16 bases between. The CDR3 totals 19 residues. The CDR3 bases are TGTGCCACCAGTGATTTGTTAGGGCCGGTGTTCGCGAACACCGGGGAGCTGTTTTTT. Its translation is CATSDLLGPVFANTGELFF.

This clonotype was detected many times. The chain has TRBV3-1 and TRBJ2-1; 7 nucleotides match TRBD2. Per the germline V gene, CDR1 is LGHDT and CDR2 is YNNKEL (reference sequence). The CDR3 is 14 amino acids. V was pared by 7 bases and J by 2 bases, with 5 bases of the junction left unmatched. CDR3 protein: CASTPSGAYNEQFF. The CDR3 coding sequence is TGTGCCAGCACCCCAAGCGGGGCCTACAATGAGCAGTTCTTC.

The rearrangement joins TRBV7-2 to TRBJ2-5; 11 positions match TRBD2. CDR1 is SGHTA, CDR2 FQGNSA, per germline. This CDR3 is 16 amino acids long. Losses at the gene ends were 3 bases for V and 5 bases for J; bases not matched to a gene: 8. The CDR3 spells CASSFTTSGIAETQYF. The CDR3 DNA reads as TGTGCCAGCAGCTTTACGACTAGCGGGATTGCGGAGACCCAGTACTTC.

This clonotype was seen a handful of times. V gene TRBV5-1 combines with J gene TRBJ2-1; D possibly corresponds to TRBD1 (5 bases). Germline loops: CDR1 SGHRS, CDR2 YFSETQ. This CDR3 is 13 amino acids long. The V end lost 1 base, the J end lost 9 bases, and 11 bases lay between the germline ends. CDR3 nucleotides: TGCGCCAGCAGCTTGTGGGGCCAGGGTGAGCAGTTCTTC. The encoded protein is CASSLWGQGEQFF.

This sequence joins TRBV6-5 and TRBJ1-2; D remains unclear. The CDR3 length is 8 residues. Germline V lookup: CDR1 MNHEY, CDR2 SVGAGI. Trimming cost V 11 bases and J 8 bases, with 6 bases left between them. The CDR3 DNA reads TGTGCCTCGGGCGGCTACACCTTC. Its protein is CASGGYTF.

There are many counts of this clonotype. The chain couples TRBV29-1 to TRBJ1-2; no clear D. Deletions cut 5 bases from V and 3 bases from J, with 7 bases between. Germline CDR1 reads SQVTM; CDR2 reads ANQGSEA. The CDR3 loop spans 11 amino acids. The CDR3 is CSVLGDYGYTF. The CDR3 region has the DNA TGCAGCGTTCTGGGTGACTATGGCTACACCTTC.

The chain combines TRBV20-1 with TRBJ2-2; the match to TRBD2 covers 10 bases. With V trimmed by 2 bases and J by 4 bases, 7 bases remained unmatched. Germline V lookup: CDR1 DFQATT, CDR2 SNEGSKA (reference sequence). CDR3 length: 16 amino acids. DNA for the CDR3: TGCAGTGCTAGATCTAGCGGGGGAGTTGGCACCGGGGAGCTGTTTTTT. It specifies CSARSSGGVGTGELFF.

For the CDR3, the DNA is TGTGCCATCGGCTTAAACACCGGGGAGCTGTTTTTT. Protein: CAIGLNTGELFF. V usage is TRBV10-3 and J usage is TRBJ2-2; no firm D call. CDR3 length: 12 residues. V gave up 8 bases and J gave up 2 bases, with 6 bases separating them. Germline CDR1 reads ENHRY; CDR2 reads SYGVKD.

V usage is TRBV10-3 and J usage is TRBJ2-5, with a possible D match to TRBD2 (6 bases). V shed 7 bases and J shed 1 base, with 13 bases lying between them. The CDR3 covers 14 residues. CDR1 and CDR2 (germline): ENHRY, SYGVKD. CDR3 bases: TGTGCCATCAAGATTCCGGGAGTCCAAGAGACCCAGTACTTC. It translates to CAIKIPGVQETQYF.

The J gene is TRBJ2-1, the V gene TRBV6-2 or TRBV6-3, with a possible D match to TRBD2 (6 bases). From germline, CDR1 is MNHEY and CDR2 SVGEGT. The V gene lost 3 bases and the J gene lost 9 bases, with 15 bases spanning the gap. The CDR3 length is 14 residues. This CDR3 reads CASSYLTGAGEQFF. CDR3 DNA sequence: TGTGCCAGCAGTTATTTAACGGGAGCAGGTGAGCAGTTCTTC.

This clonotype has just a few counts. This sequence joins TRBV12-3 or TRBV12-4 and TRBJ2-3; 11 nucleotides align to TRBD2. Trimming removed 6 bases from V and 6 bases from J; junction bases left unmatched: 8. The CDR3 covers 15 residues. DNA for the CDR3: TGTGCCAGCAGCTCTAGCGGGAGGTATTCGGATACGCAGTATTTT. Translated: CASSSSGRYSDTQYF.

This clonotype was found a few times. V and J are TRBV3-1 and TRBJ1-5, with 8 bases that match TRBD1. Germline V lookup: CDR1 LGHDT, CDR2 YNNKEL (reference sequence). V gave up 4 bases and J gave up 4 bases; unmatched junction bases: 3. The CDR3 has 14 residues. The DNA for the CDR3 is TGTGCCAGCAGCCGAGGACAGGGAAATCAGCCCCAGCATTTT. Residues: CASSRGQGNQPQHF.

The chain recombines TRBV2 with TRBJ1-5; 7 bases fit TRBD1. Per the germline V gene, CDR1 is SNHLY and CDR2 is FYNNEI. Trimming cost V 7 bases and J 1 base; bases outside gene matches: 7. The CDR3 totals 15 residues. This chain's CDR3 is CASNRDSQSNQPQHF. The CDR3 coding sequence is TGTGCCAGCAATCGGGACAGTCAAAGCAATCAGCCCCAGCATTTT.

This clonotype was picked up a small number of times. The chain employs TRBV25-1 and TRBJ2-7, with a possible D match to TRBD2 (6 bases). This CDR3 spans 12 amino acids. The germline V gene has CDR1 MGHDK and CDR2 SYGVNS. Trimming left V 10 bases short and J 5 bases short, with 15 bases between. CDR3 sequence: CATSLALHEQYF. The CDR3 coding sequence is TGTGCCACCTCACTAGCTCTCCACGAGCAGTACTTC.

The rearrangement joins TRBV20-1 to TRBJ2-5; 8 nucleotides agree with TRBD2. Germline trimming cut 6 bases from V and 5 bases from J; bases unmatched to any gene: 8. The V gene's germline CDR1 is DFQATT and CDR2 SNEGSKA (reference sequence). CDR3 length: 13 amino acids. The CDR3 spells CSANSGSFETQYF. The CDR3 nucleotides read TGCAGTGCCAACAGCGGGAGCTTTGAGACCCAGTACTTC.